The rows below give T cell receptor beta chains drawn from one sample of a study of T cells in Graves' hyperthyroidism and ophthalmopathy. TCRdb independently ran MiXCR on the multiplex PCR reads; one entry per CDR3 protein. The table records under 450,000 distinct CDR3 sequences, roughly a sixth of them present only once. Sequenced sample: blood. These receptors all stem from a woman aged 25-40 years with Graves' hyperthyroidism that later progressed to Graves' ophthalmopathy. Each CDR3 is given with its conserved first and last residue. Fields, in order: clone size, J gene, D gene, V gene, CDR3 protein, CDR3 DNA. D genes are given only for firm matches. Clone size is stated in some rows and not others, as once, few, many or a class when expanded.

abundance: few
j_gene: TRBJ2-7
d_gene: TRBD2
v_gene: TRBV10-2
CDR3aa: CASSELAGSTYEQYF
CDR3nt: TGCGCCAGCAGTGAACTAGCGGGATCTACCTACGAGCAGTACTTC

abundance: many
j_gene: TRBJ2-7
d_gene: TRBD1
v_gene: TRBV29-1
CDR3aa: CSVESGTGGLPEQYF
CDR3nt: TGCAGCGTTGAATCCGGGACAGGGGGGCTTCCCGAGCAGTACTTC

abundance: few
j_gene: TRBJ2-7
d_gene: .
v_gene: TRBV10-2
CDR3aa: CASSEPLGRRAYEQYF
CDR3nt: TGCGCCAGCAGTGAACCCCTCGGGCGGAGAGCCTACGAGCAGTACTTC

abundance: few
j_gene: TRBJ1-2
d_gene: .
v_gene: TRBV9
CDR3aa: CASSVAAGGNYGYTF
CDR3nt: TGTGCCAGCAGCGTAGCGGCAGGTGGCAACTATGGCTACACCTTC

abundance: .
j_gene: TRBJ2-1
d_gene: .
v_gene: TRBV13
CDR3aa: CASSGIRDSDTPNEQFF
CDR3nt: TGTGCCAGCAGCGGAATACGGGACTCCGACACTCCAAATGAGCAGTTCTTC

abundance: few
j_gene: TRBJ2-3
d_gene: TRBD2
v_gene: TRBV11-1
CDR3aa: CASSLIWGSGIEDTQYF
CDR3nt: TGTGCCAGCAGCTTAATCTGGGGTAGCGGGATCGAGGATACGCAGTATTTT

abundance: many
j_gene: TRBJ1-2
d_gene: .
v_gene: TRBV2
CDR3aa: CASRPGNYGYTF
CDR3nt: TGTGCCAGCAGGCCAGGGAACTATGGCTACACCTTC

abundance: .
j_gene: TRBJ2-3
d_gene: TRBD2
v_gene: TRBV12-3/TRBV12-4
CDR3aa: CASSPLAGGTTDTQYF
CDR3nt: TGTGCCAGCAGCCCCCTAGCGGGAGGGACGACAGATACGCAGTATTTT

abundance: many
j_gene: TRBJ1-5
d_gene: .
v_gene: TRBV19
CDR3aa: CASSLYDSNQPQHF
CDR3nt: TGTGCCAGTAGTCTTTACGACAGTAATCAGCCCCAGCATTTT

abundance: .
j_gene: TRBJ2-7
d_gene: .
v_gene: TRBV28
CDR3aa: CASRSGQDDEQYF
CDR3nt: TGTGCCAGCCGATCTGGGCAGGACGACGAGCAGTACTTC

abundance: many
j_gene: TRBJ1-1
d_gene: .
v_gene: TRBV28
CDR3aa: CASSLLGGAGEAFF
CDR3nt: TGTGCCAGCAGTTTATTGGGGGGGGCGGGTGAAGCTTTCTTT

abundance: .
j_gene: TRBJ2-5
d_gene: TRBD1
v_gene: TRBV2
CDR3aa: CASSEDRGQETQYF
CDR3nt: TGTGCCAGCAGTGAAGACAGGGGCCAAGAGACCCAGTACTTC

abundance: many
j_gene: TRBJ2-7
d_gene: .
v_gene: TRBV7-9
CDR3aa: CASSPRGTSEQYF
CDR3nt: TGTGCCAGCAGCCCCAGAGGGACGAGTGAGCAGTACTTC

abundance: many
j_gene: TRBJ1-2
d_gene: TRBD1
v_gene: TRBV7-9
CDR3aa: CASSTYLQGSDYGYTF
CDR3nt: TGTGCCAGCAGCACCTACCTACAGGGGTCCGACTATGGCTACACCTTC

abundance: many
j_gene: TRBJ1-4
d_gene: .
v_gene: TRBV3-1
CDR3aa: CASSQGETTREKLFF
CDR3nt: TGTGCCAGCAGCCAAGGCGAGACGACGCGCGAAAAACTGTTTTTT

abundance: many
j_gene: TRBJ2-1
d_gene: TRBD2
v_gene: TRBV20-1
CDR3aa: CSATSGGGGNNEQFF
CDR3nt: TGCAGTGCTACCTCTGGCGGGGGGGGGAACAATGAGCAGTTCTTC

abundance: few
j_gene: TRBJ2-3
d_gene: TRBD1
v_gene: TRBV3-1
CDR3aa: CASSQVGGTGGVTDTQYF
CDR3nt: TGTGCCAGCAGCCAAGTGGGGGGGACAGGGGGAGTGACAGATACGCAGTATTTT

abundance: .
j_gene: TRBJ2-3
d_gene: .
v_gene: TRBV25-1
CDR3aa: CASSPSPWSPRTDTQYF
CDR3nt: TGTGCCAGCAGTCCCTCCCCGTGGTCGCCACGCACAGATACGCAGTATTTT

abundance: many
j_gene: TRBJ2-1
d_gene: .
v_gene: TRBV28
CDR3aa: CASSLRAAYNEQFF
CDR3nt: TGTGCCAGCAGTTTGAGGGCGGCCTACAATGAGCAGTTCTTC

abundance: many
j_gene: TRBJ1-1
d_gene: .
v_gene: TRBV28
CDR3aa: CASSSGREFVWNTEAFF
CDR3nt: TGTGCCAGCAGTTCGGGCAGGGAGTTTGTCTGGAACACTGAAGCTTTCTTT